This T cell receptor (beta chain) derives from a study of cytomegalovirus exposure and HLA in healthy donors. Germline V gives CDR1 MNHEY, CDR2 SVGAGI. The length of the CDR3 is 14 residues. The V gene end was trimmed by 6 bases and the J gene end by 7 bases; junction bases not matched to a gene: 8. The PCR contained 60 Vbeta and 13 Jbeta primers. The data were produced by immunoSEQ multiplex PCR, yet TCRdb's version contains in-frame clones alone and is incomplete. The data hold 140,000 to 150,000 clones, with about three quarters observed a single time. Study-wide findings and caveats: A later examination showed that TCR association rates differed by HLA locus, with DRB1 most and HLA-C fewest. The study reported that TCR beta sequences accurately predicted HLA-A and HLA-B alleles in most subjects. The authors later linked a missense DCLRE1C variant to TCR beta V- and J-gene trimming.

Healthy bone marrow donors supplied every sample. A note on this clone: Antigen: not known.

Material for sequencing was PBMCs. The chain recombines TRBV6-5 with TRBJ1-4; 7 positions match TRBD1. This TCR came from a male donor in good health and CMV-seronegative. In DNA, the CDR3 is TGTGCCAGCAGGATACAGGGGCGAGGTGAAAAACTGTTTTTT. Protein: CASRIQGRGEKLFF.